The rows below give T cell receptor beta chains drawn from one sample of a study of T cells after yellow fever vaccination. Each CDR3 protein gets one entry after TCRdb re-called the 5' RACE reads with MiXCR. The sample lists about 550,000 distinct CDR3 sequences, roughly a fifth occurring once. Sequences were derived from PBMCs, sampled 15 days after the yellow fever booster vaccination. The receptors here all came from a man aged 30-40 years who received the YFV17D yellow fever vaccine. The conserved cysteine and the conserved F or W are not part of the CDR3 here. D genes are given only for firm matches.

d_gene	v_gene	j_gene	CDR3aa
TRBD1	TRBV20-1	TRBJ2-2	SATKGTGGSGELF
.	TRBV20-1	TRBJ1-2	SATPGIYGYT
.	TRBV4-3	TRBJ2-1	ASSQSVKSVNEQF
.	TRBV4-2	TRBJ2-3	ASSQVPGRTQY
.	TRBV20-1	TRBJ2-3	SARVRSTDTQY
TRBD2	TRBV3-1	TRBJ2-3	ASSQTGTSGLTDTQY
TRBD2	TRBV7-3	TRBJ2-1	ASSLERVAGGPYEQF
TRBD1	TRBV28	TRBJ2-7	ASSSLSTGGHEQY
.	TRBV3-1	TRBJ2-3	ASSPNGDITDTQY
.	TRBV30	TRBJ2-3	AWSKPVTDTQY
.	TRBV6-5	TRBJ2-1	ASSYGVSNEQF
.	TRBV7-9	TRBJ2-7	ASSLIRTGEQY
.	TRBV29-1	TRBJ1-5	SVEVPGMGRQH
.	TRBV30	TRBJ1-3	AWKIGTFQNTIY
TRBD2	TRBV9	TRBJ2-1	ASSSYGGLAENEQF
.	TRBV20-1	TRBJ2-1	SAIRAPSDEQF
.	TRBV19	TRBJ2-7	ASSISPGAGEQY
TRBD1	TRBV20-1	TRBJ2-6	SVRQGAGANVLT
TRBD1	TRBV14	TRBJ2-7	ASSHTGQGAREQY
TRBD2	TRBV5-1	TRBJ2-7	ASSPTSGSYEQY
TRBD2	TRBV18	TRBJ2-3	ASSLATSGGADTQY
.	TRBV19	TRBJ2-3	ASSKEESTDTQY
TRBD2	TRBV12-3/TRBV12-4	TRBJ2-1	ASSLLTSGSNEQF
TRBD2	TRBV27	TRBJ2-2	ASRAELGGTGELF
TRBD1	TRBV20-1	TRBJ2-3	SASLGQGATDTQY
TRBD2	TRBV27	TRBJ2-7	ASSALAGTPYEQY